This TCR beta chain derives from a study of spatial heterogeneity in lung cancer. By sample share, this clonotype is medium-sized. The time point denotes: sample taken at primary tumor resection. The study sequenced unsorted whole RNA from tumor, nontumor lung or frozen PBMC. TCRdb re-derived calls from the 5' RACE reads in MiXCR, one entry per CDR3 protein. The sample contains some 4,900 distinct CDR3 sequences, roughly 24% of which appear only once. The CDR3 is 13 residues long. Trimming removed 2 bases at V and 6 bases at J, with 7 bases between. This receptor was taken from a male donor with early-stage non-small cell lung cancer. The sequencing here drew on PBMCs, taken at surgery. The V gene is TRBV12-3 or TRBV12-4, the J gene TRBJ2-2; D ambiguous. DNA of the CDR3: TGTGCCAGCAGTTTATTGCTTTCCGGGGAGCTGTTTTTT. Translation gives CASSLLLSGELFF.